This T cell receptor beta chain emerged from a study of blood T cells in healthy people across ages. Regarding the study as a whole: It was the long-lived donors that had more naive CD4+ cells and higher diversity than aged donors.

Next came a second PCR, run for roughly 6 to 11 cycles, which used a sample-barcoded 5' primer along with a J-beta primer mix. Every sample gave at least 2.5 million paired-end reads containing CDR3. Via MiXCR, TCRdb re-called the 5' RACE reads, giving one row per CDR3 protein. The sample gives 650,000 or so distinct CDR3 sequences, roughly half of which show up once; approximately 15% is in the top ten. The study recruited healthy Caucasian donors from Russia who were aged about 6 to 90. Each of the donors had approximately 10 milliliters of peripheral blood drawn into EDTA-treated Vacutainer tubes. Concerning this clonotype: Its target is unknown.

Sequencing input: blood. The clonotype comes from a woman older than 75 in good health.

CDR3 in amino acids: CASSPGDNMNTEAFF. The CDR3 region has the DNA TGTGCCAGCAGTCCGGGGGATAACATGAACACTGAAGCTTTCTTT. This chain connects TRBV25-1 to TRBJ1-1, with D tentatively TRBD1 (5 bases). The germline V and J ends were trimmed by 5 bases and 0 bases, with 13 bases remaining between them. The CDR3 is 15 residues long. The V gene's germline CDR1 is MGHDK and CDR2 SYGVNS.